This T cell receptor (beta chain) was recorded in a study of lymphopenia after photon versus proton radiotherapy. After removal of 4 bases from V and 2 bases from J, the junction contained 10 bases not matched to a gene. This CDR3 region has 19 residues. The V gene's germline CDR1 is SGDLS and CDR2 YYNGEE. On this clone itself: Its antigen is currently unknown.

Whole-study findings and limits: After lymphocyte nadir, photon-treated repertoires showed oligoclonal expansion, especially CD8+ Temra. Survival link was tested only in deceased patients; proton benefit remains a possibility.

Sequencing was performed with immunoSEQ multiplex PCR; in TCRdb, only in-frame clones are kept and a portion is missing. The data hold approximately 35,000 clones, with 90% observed a single time. The rearrangement uses TRBV9 and TRBJ2-1; 15 positions agree with TRBD2. This sample comprised peripheral blood, obtained from a patient treated with photon-based radiotherapy. This TCR was sampled from a woman aged 45 to 65 with pancreatic cancer. The CDR3 reads CASSPSGLAGGGPYNEQFF. DNA of the CDR3: TGTGCCAGCAGCCCCTCGGGACTAGCGGGAGGAGGACCCTACAATGAGCAGTTCTTC.